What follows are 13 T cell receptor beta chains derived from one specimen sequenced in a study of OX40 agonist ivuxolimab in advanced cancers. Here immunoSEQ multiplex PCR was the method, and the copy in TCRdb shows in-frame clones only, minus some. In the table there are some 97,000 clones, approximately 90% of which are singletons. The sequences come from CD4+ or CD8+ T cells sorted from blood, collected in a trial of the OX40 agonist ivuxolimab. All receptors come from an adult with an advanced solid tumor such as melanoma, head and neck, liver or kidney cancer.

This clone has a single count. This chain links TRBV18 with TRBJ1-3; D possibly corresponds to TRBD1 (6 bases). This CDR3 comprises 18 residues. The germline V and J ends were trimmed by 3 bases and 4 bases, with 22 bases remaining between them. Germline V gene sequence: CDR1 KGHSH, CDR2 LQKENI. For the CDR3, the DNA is TGTGCCAGCTCACCGTTTGATTATGGGGGCGACTCGGGAAACACCATATATTTT. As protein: CASSPFDYGGDSGNTIYF.

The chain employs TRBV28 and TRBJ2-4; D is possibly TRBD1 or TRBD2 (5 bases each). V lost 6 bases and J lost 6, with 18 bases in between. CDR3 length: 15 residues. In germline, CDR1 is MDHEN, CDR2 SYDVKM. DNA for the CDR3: TGTGCCAGCAGCCCGGGACCCCCAATGGGAAACATTCAGTACTTC. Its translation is CASSPGPPMGNIQYF.

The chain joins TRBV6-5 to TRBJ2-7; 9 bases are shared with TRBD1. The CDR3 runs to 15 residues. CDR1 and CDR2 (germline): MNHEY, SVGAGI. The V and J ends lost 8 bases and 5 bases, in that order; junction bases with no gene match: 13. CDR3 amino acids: CASRRTGAIGDEQYF. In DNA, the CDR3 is TGTGCCAGCCGGAGGACAGGGGCGATTGGGGACGAGCAGTACTTC.

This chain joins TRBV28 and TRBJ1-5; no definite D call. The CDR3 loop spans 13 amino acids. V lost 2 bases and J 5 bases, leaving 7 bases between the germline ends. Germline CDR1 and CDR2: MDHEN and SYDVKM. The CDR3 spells CASSLEGYQPQHF. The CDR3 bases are TGTGCCAGCAGTTTAGAGGGTTATCAGCCCCAGCATTTT.

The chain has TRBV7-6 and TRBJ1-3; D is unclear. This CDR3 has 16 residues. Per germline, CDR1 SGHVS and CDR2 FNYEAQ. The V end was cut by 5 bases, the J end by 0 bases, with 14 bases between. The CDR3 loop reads CASSEREVYSGNTIYF. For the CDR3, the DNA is TGTGCCAGCAGCGAACGGGAGGTCTACTCTGGAAACACCATATATTTT. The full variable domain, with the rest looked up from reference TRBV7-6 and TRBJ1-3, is GAGVSQSPRYKVTKRGQDVALRCDPISGHVSLYWYRQALGQGPEFLTYFNYEAQQDKSGLPNDRFSAERPEGSISTLTIQRTEQRDSAMYRCASSEREVYSGNTIYFGEGSWLTVV.

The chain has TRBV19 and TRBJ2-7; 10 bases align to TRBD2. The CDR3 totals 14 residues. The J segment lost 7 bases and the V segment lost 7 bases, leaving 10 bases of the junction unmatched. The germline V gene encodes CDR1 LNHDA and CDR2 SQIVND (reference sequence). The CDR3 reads CASKPSGSSLEQYF. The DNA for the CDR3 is TGTGCCAGTAAGCCTAGCGGGAGCTCCCTAGAGCAGTACTTC.

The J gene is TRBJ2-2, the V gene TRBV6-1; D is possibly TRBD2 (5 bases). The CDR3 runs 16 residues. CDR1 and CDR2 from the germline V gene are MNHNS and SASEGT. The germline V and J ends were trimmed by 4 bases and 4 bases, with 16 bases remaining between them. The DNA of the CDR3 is TGTGCCAGCAGTGCCCCCGGGATCCAGGCCACCGGGGAGCTGTTTTTT. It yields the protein CASSAPGIQATGELFF.

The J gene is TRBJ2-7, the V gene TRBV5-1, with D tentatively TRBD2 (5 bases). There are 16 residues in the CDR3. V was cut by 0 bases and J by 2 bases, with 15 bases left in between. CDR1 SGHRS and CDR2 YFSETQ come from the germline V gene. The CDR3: CASSLDSRVQTYEQYF. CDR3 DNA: TGCGCCAGCAGCTTGGATTCGCGGGTCCAGACCTACGAGCAGTACTTC.

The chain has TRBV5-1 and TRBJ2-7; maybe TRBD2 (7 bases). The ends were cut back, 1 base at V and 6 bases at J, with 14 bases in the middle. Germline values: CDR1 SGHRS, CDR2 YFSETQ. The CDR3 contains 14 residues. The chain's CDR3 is CASSLRGALSEQYF. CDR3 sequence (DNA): TGCGCCAGCAGCTTGCGGGGGGCGCTTTCCGAGCAGTACTTC.

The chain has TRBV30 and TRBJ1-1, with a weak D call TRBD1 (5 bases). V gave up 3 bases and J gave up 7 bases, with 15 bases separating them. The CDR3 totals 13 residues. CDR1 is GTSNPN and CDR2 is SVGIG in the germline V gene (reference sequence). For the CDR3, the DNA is TGTGCCTGGAGCGGGACTAGTACATTTGAAGCTTTCTTT. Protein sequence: CAWSGTSTFEAFF.

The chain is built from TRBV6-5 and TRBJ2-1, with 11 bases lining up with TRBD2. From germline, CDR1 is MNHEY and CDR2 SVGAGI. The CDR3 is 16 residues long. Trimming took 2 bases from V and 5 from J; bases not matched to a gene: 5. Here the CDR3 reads CASSYGLAGPDNEQFF. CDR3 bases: TGTGCCAGCAGTTACGGACTAGCGGGCCCTGACAATGAGCAGTTCTTC.

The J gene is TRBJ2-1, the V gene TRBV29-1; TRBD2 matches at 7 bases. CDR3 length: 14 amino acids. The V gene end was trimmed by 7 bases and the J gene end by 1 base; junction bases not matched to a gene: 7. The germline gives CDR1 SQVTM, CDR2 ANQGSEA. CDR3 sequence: CSDAKRGSYNEQFF. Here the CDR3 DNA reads TGCAGCGACGCGAAGCGGGGATCCTACAATGAGCAGTTCTTC.

The CDR3 DNA is TGTGCCAGCTCACCAAGGGGGAATCAGCCCCAGCATTTT. This codes for CASSPRGNQPQHF. This sequence joins TRBV18 and TRBJ1-5; TRBD1 might be the D (6 bases). This CDR3 spans 13 amino acids. CDR1 is KGHSH, CDR2 LQKENI, per germline. Trimming pared 2 bases from V and 4 bases from J, leaving 6 bases between.